This T cell receptor beta chain was sequenced in a study of blood T cell repertoires in COVID-19. Study background: Spain, Italy and the United States supplied samples that represented acute and convalescent COVID-19. Sample material is recorded as cDNA or gDNA derived from T cells, B-cell-depleted T cells, or PBMCs.

The ends lost 2 bases at V and 8 bases at J; junction bases unmatched: 9. CDR3 length: 15 residues. The germline gives CDR1 SGHVS, CDR2 FNYEAQ. Repertoires were generated with immunoSEQ multiplex PCR, while TCRdb's copy carries only in-frame clones and drops some. This sample carries fewer than 300,000 clones, more than 65% of them seen once, and the ten largest clones take about 15%. This clone has just a few counts. The Seattle patients, enrolled during active infection, were followed longitudinally. The source is a person between 65 and 80 years old with COVID-19, enrolled during active disease. The rearrangement uses TRBV7-6 and TRBJ2-1; 7 positions match TRBD1. The sample comprised peripheral blood. This CDR3 reads CASSLTTDRVHEQFF. The CDR3 DNA is TGTGCCAGCAGCTTAACTACTGACAGGGTCCATGAGCAGTTCTTC.